The subject of this entry is one T cell receptor beta chain. This entry is derived from a study of blood T cell repertoires in COVID-19. Study context: COVID-19 samples from acute and convalescent phases originated in the United States, Italy and Spain.

CDR3 length equals 11 residues. Germline V gene lookup returns CDR1 MDHEN and CDR2 SYDVKM. The ends lost 6 bases at V and 14 bases at J; junction bases unmatched: 1. Under the authors' procedure: Estimates of nucleated cell counts were drawn from the amplification of reference gene primers. Measured with immunoSEQ multiplex PCR; TCRdb has only the in-frame clones, and not every one. Clone size and the V and J calls come from that table; the DNA yielded D and trimming. Here the sample spans roughly 61,000 clones, over 75% being singletons. Sequencing was done on a sample of peripheral blood. This clonotype was obtained from a man older than 75 with acute or convalescent COVID-19. V and J are TRBV28 and TRBJ1-6, with 10 bases lining up with TRBD1. The CDR3 reads CASRDRGALHF. In DNA form, the CDR3 reads TGTGCCAGCAGGGACAGGGGGGCCCTCCACTTT.